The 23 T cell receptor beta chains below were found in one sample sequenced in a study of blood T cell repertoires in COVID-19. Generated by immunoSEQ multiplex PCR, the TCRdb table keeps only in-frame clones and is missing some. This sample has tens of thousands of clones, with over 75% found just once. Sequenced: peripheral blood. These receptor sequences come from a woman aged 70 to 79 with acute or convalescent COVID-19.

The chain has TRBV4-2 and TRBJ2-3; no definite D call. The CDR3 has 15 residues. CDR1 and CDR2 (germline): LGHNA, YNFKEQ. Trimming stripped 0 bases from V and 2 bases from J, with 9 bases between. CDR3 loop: CASSQDTGSTDTQYF. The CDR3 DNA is TGTGCCAGCAGCCAAGATACGGGTTCCACAGATACGCAGTATTTT.

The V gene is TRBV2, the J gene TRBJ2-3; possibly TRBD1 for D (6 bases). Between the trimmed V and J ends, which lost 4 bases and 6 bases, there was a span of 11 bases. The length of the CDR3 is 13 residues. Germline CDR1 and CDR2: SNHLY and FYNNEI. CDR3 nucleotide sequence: TGTGCCAGCAGTGGGGACACCCGGGATACGCAGTATTTT. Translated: CASSGDTRDTQYF.

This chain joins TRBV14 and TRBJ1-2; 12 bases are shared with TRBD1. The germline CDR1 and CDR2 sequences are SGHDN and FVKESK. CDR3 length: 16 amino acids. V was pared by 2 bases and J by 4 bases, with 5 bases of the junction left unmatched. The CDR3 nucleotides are TGTGCCAGCAGCCAATGGGACAGGGGGCGCCGCTATGGCTACACCTTC. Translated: CASSQWDRGRRYGYTF.

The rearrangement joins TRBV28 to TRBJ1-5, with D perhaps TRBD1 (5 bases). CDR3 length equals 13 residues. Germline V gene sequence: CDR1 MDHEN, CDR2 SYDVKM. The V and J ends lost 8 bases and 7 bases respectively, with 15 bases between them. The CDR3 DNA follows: TGTGCCAGCCAACTTGGGGCTGGCCAGCCCCAGCATTTT. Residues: CASQLGAGQPQHF.

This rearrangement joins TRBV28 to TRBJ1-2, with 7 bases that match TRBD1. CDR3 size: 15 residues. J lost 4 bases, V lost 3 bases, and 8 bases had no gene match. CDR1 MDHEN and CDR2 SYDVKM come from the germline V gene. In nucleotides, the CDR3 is TGTGCCAGCAGTTTGAGGCAGGGGGACCTCTATGGCTACACCTTC. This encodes CASSLRQGDLYGYTF.

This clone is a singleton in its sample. The chain's CDR3 is CASSPRSSTGPGNTIYF. The CDR3 nucleotides read TGTGCCAGCTCACCACGCTCCTCGACAGGGCCTGGAAACACCATATATTTT. This chain joins TRBV18 and TRBJ1-3, with 7 nucleotides matching TRBD1. The CDR3 loop spans 17 amino acids. Germline assignment: CDR1 KGHSH and CDR2 LQKENI. V lost 1 base and J lost 2; bases outside the gene matches: 8.

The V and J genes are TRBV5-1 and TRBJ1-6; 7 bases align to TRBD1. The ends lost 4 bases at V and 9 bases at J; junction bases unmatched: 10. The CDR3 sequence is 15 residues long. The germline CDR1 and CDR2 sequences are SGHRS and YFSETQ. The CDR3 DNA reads TGCGCCAGCAGCAAACTACAGGGGTTAAGTTCACCCCTCCACTTT. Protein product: CASSKLQGLSSPLHF.

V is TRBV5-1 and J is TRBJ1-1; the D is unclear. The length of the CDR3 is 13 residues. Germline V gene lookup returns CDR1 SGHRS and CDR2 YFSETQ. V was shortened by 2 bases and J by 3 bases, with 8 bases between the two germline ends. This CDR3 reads CASSFQTYTEAFF. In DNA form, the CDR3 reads TGCGCCAGCAGCTTCCAGACATACACTGAAGCTTTCTTT.

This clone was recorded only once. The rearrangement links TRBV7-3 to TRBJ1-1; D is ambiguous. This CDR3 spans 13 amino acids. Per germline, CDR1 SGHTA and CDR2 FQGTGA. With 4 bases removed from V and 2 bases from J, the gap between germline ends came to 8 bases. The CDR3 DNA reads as TGTGCCAGCAGCTACAGCTTTAACACTGAAGCTTTCTTT. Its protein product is CASSYSFNTEAFF.

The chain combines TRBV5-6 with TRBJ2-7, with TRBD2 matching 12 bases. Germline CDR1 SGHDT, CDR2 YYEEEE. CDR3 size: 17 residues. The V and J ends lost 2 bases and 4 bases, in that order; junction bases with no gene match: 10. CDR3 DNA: TGTGCCAGCAGCTTTACTAGCGGGGGGACATTCGGGTACGAGCAGTACTTC. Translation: CASSFTSGGTFGYEQYF.

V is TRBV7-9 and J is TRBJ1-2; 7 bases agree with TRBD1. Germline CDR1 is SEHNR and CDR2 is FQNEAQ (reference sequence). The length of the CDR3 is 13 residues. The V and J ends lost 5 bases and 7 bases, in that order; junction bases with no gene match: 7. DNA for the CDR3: TGTGCCAGCAGCCCACAGACAGGGTCTGGCTACACCTTC. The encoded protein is CASSPQTGSGYTF.

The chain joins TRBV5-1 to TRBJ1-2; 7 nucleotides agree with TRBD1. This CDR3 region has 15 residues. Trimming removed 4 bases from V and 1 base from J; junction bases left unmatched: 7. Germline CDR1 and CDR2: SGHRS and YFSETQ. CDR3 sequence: CASSPQGQINYGYTF. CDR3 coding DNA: TGCGCCAGCAGCCCGCAGGGACAGATTAACTATGGCTACACCTTC.

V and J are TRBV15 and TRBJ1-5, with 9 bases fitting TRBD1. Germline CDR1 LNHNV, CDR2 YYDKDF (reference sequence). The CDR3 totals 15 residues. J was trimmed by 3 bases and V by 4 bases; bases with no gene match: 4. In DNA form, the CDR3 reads TGTGCCACCAGCATGGGACAGGGACTCAATCAGCCCCAGCATTTT. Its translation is CATSMGQGLNQPQHF.

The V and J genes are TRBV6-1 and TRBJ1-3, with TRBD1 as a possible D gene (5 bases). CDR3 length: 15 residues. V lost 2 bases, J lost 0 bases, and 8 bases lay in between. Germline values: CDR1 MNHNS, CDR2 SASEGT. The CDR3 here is CASSERGNSGNTIYF. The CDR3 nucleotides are TGTGCCAGCAGTGAAAGGGGTAACTCTGGAAACACCATATATTTT.

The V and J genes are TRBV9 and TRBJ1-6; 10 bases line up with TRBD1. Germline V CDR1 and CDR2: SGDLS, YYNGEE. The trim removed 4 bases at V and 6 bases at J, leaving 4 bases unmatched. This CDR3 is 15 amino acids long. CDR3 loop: CASSPGTGVNSPLHF. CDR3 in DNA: TGTGCCAGCAGCCCCGGGACAGGGGTTAATTCACCCCTCCACTTT.

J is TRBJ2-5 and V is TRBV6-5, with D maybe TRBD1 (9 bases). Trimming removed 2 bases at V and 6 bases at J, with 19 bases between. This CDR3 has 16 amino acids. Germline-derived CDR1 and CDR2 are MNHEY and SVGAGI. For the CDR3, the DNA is TGTGCCAGCAGTTACAAGGGGACAGGGACTAGGAAGACCCAGTACTTC. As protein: CASSYKGTGTRKTQYF.

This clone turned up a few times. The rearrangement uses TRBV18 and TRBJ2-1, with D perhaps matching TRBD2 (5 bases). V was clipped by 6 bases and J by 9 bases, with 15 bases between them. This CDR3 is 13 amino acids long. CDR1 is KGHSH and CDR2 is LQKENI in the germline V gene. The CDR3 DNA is TGTGCCAGCTCTCGGAAATTAGAGGGTGAGCAGTTCTTC. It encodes CASSRKLEGEQFF.

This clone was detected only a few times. In nucleotides, the CDR3 is TGTGCCAGCAGCATAAACGTAGCGGGACCGACAGATACGCAGTATTTT. This gives the protein CASSINVAGPTDTQYF. This chain joins TRBV5-4 and TRBJ2-3; 8 bases match TRBD2. The ends lost 4 bases at V and 3 bases at J; junction bases unmatched: 10. CDR1 is SGHNT, CDR2 YYREEE, per germline (reference sequence). The CDR3 runs to 16 residues. The full variable domain, its missing parts supplied by reference TRBV5-4 and TRBJ2-3, is ETGVTQSPTHLIKTRGQQVTLRCSSQSGHNTVSWYQQALGQGPQFIFQYYREEENGRGNFPPRFSGLQFPNYSSELNVNALELDDSALYLCASSINVAGPTDTQYFGPGTRLTVL.

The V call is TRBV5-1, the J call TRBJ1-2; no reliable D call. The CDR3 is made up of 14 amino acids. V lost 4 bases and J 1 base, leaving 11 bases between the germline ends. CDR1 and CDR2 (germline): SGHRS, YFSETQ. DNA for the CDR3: TGCGCCAGCAGCCCATTCCCCAGTAACTATGGCTACACCTTC. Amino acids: CASSPFPSNYGYTF.

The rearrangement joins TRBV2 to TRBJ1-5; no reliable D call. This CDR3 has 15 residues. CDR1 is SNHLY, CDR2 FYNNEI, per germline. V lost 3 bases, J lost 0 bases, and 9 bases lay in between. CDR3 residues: CASSEILDSNQPQHF. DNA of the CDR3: TGTGCCAGCAGTGAGATACTAGATAGCAATCAGCCCCAGCATTTT.

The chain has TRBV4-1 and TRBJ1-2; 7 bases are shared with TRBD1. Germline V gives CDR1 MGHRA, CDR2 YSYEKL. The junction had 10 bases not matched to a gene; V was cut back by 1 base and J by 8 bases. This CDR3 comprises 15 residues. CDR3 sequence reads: CASSQGGRQGYGYTF. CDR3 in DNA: TGCGCCAGCAGCCAAGGGGGAAGACAGGGTTACGGCTACACCTTC.

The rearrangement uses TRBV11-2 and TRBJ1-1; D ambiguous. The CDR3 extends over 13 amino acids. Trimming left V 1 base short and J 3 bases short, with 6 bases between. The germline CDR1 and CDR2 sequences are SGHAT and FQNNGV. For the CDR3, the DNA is TGTGCCAGCAGCTTAGTAGAGGACACTGAAGCTTTCTTT. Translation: CASSLVEDTEAFF.

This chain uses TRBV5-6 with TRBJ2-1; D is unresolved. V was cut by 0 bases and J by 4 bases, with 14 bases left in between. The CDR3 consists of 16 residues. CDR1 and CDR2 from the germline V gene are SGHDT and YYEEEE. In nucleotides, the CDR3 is TGTGCCAGCAGCTTGGAATTCCTCTCTCAGTACAATGAGCAGTTCTTC. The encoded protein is CASSLEFLSQYNEQFF.